The 18 T cell receptor beta chains given below trace back to one sample, sequenced in a study of technical replicates of blood from a few donors. Repertoires were generated with immunoSEQ multiplex PCR, while TCRdb's copy carries only in-frame clones and drops some. The sample contains approximately 53,000 clones, 90% to 97% of which appear only once. The sequencing input was T cells isolated from PBMCs. These receptors were taken from a human donor in good health.

This chain connects TRBV28 to TRBJ2-2, with a weak D call TRBD1 (7 bases). The V end was cut by 6 bases, the J end by 4 bases, with 15 bases between. The CDR3 length is 15 residues. CDR1 is MDHEN, CDR2 SYDVKM, per germline. The CDR3 here is CASSPDREATGELFF. The CDR3 DNA reads as TGTGCCAGCAGCCCCGACAGGGAGGCCACCGGGGAGCTGTTTTTT.

The chain joins TRBV11-2 to TRBJ1-5; D might be TRBD1 (6 bases). This CDR3 region has 15 residues. The germline V gene encodes CDR1 SGHAT and CDR2 FQNNGV. V gave up 5 bases and J gave up 6 bases, with 17 bases separating them. The DNA for the CDR3 is TGTGCCAGCAGCCCGGGGCCAGGGGCGGGTCAGCCCCAGCATTTT. It codes for CASSPGPGAGQPQHF.

The V call is TRBV7-9, the J call TRBJ2-1, with 12 bases identical to TRBD2. Germline V CDR1 and CDR2: SEHNR, FQNEAQ (reference sequence). The CDR3 totals 16 residues. The V and J ends lost 5 bases and 8 bases, in that order; junction bases with no gene match: 10. The CDR3 spells CASSDQLAGGADEQFF. CDR3 sequence (DNA): TGTGCCAGCAGCGACCAACTAGCGGGAGGCGCGGATGAGCAGTTCTTC.

The CDR3: CASSVTRTEAFF. CDR3 sequence (DNA): TGTGCCAGCAGCGTAACACGCACTGAAGCTTTCTTT. The chain couples TRBV9 to TRBJ1-1; D not certain. Trimming took 1 base from V and 4 from J, leaving 5 bases between them. The CDR3 runs 12 residues. Germline CDR1 and CDR2: SGDLS and YYNGEE.

The chain carries TRBV27 and TRBJ2-1; 8 bases are a match to TRBD2. V shed 1 base and J 8 bases; nucleotides not matched to a gene: 7. The CDR3 totals 15 residues. Germline values: CDR1 MNHEY, CDR2 SMNVEV (reference sequence). In nucleotides, the CDR3 is TGTGCCAGCAGTTTATTATGGGCGGGAGGAGATGAGCAGTTCTTC. Protein: CASSLLWAGGDEQFF.

The chain recombines TRBV7-2 with TRBJ2-2; the D gene is possibly TRBD2 (6 bases). Germline CDR1 reads SGHTA; CDR2 reads FQGNSA. V lost 3 bases, J lost 8 bases, and 16 bases lay in between. This CDR3 is 15 amino acids long. This CDR3 reads CASSFGGGSPGELFF. The CDR3 DNA reads TGTGCCAGCAGCTTTGGGGGAGGTAGTCCGGGGGAGCTGTTTTTT.

CDR3 DNA: TGTGCCAGCAGTGGACAGGGGGGCACTGAAGCTTTCTTT. It encodes CASSGQGGTEAFF. The J gene is TRBJ1-1, the V gene TRBV2, with 9 bases aligning to TRBD1. V trimming: 4 bases; J trimming: 4 bases; junction bases outside the gene matches: 1. Germline loops: CDR1 SNHLY, CDR2 FYNNEI. The CDR3 extends over 13 amino acids.

The rearrangement links TRBV11-2 to TRBJ1-1; TRBD1 matches at 7 bases. V shed 4 bases and J 5 bases; nucleotides not matched to a gene: 7. Germline values: CDR1 SGHAT, CDR2 FQNNGV. The CDR3 sequence is 14 residues long. CDR3 nucleotides: TGTGCCAGCAGCTCTAACAGGGGTTGGACTGAAGCTTTCTTT. Its protein is CASSSNRGWTEAFF.

This clone appeared once. The chain employs TRBV4-3 and TRBJ2-7, with TRBD1 identical over 8 bases. V dropped 3 bases and J dropped 3; count of bases not matched to a gene: 7. Germline V gives CDR1 LGHNA, CDR2 YSLEER. The CDR3 totals 15 residues. The chain's CDR3 is CASSQDRDGLYEQYF. As DNA, the CDR3 is TGCGCCAGCAGCCAGGACAGGGATGGCCTCTACGAGCAGTACTTC.

J is TRBJ2-5 and V is TRBV28; the D gene is possibly TRBD2 (5 bases). Trimming removed 6 bases from V and 2 bases from J, with 16 bases in between. The CDR3 is made up of 15 amino acids. Looked up from germline, CDR1 is MDHEN and CDR2 is SYDVKM. The CDR3 coding sequence is TGTGCCAGCAGGGGCCGGGGAATAGGGCAAGAGACCCAGTACTTC. Translated: CASRGRGIGQETQYF.

The V call is TRBV4-3, the J call TRBJ2-5, with D possibly being TRBD1 (6 bases). Germline V gene sequence: CDR1 LGHNA, CDR2 YSLEER. The V and J ends lost 0 bases and 3 bases respectively, with 11 bases between them. CDR3 length: 15 residues. The CDR3 DNA reads TGCGCCAGCAGCCAAGATTGGCCAGGGGAAGAGACCCAGTACTTC. This gives the protein CASSQDWPGEETQYF.

V gene TRBV11-3 combines with J gene TRBJ2-7; D not resolved. CDR1 SGHNT and CDR2 YENEEA come from the germline V gene. Trimming pared 2 bases from V and 7 bases from J, leaving 15 bases between. This CDR3 is built from 14 residues. CDR3 amino acids: CASSLSVGGEEQYF. Written as DNA, the CDR3 is TGTGCCAGCAGCTTATCGGTGGGTGGAGAAGAGCAGTACTTC.

The chain employs TRBV5-1 and TRBJ2-7; 12 bases fit TRBD2. Germline V gene data show CDR1 as SGHRS and CDR2 as YFSETQ. V shed 4 bases, J shed 11 bases, and the junction held 13 bases outside the gene matches. The CDR3 runs to 15 residues. CDR3 amino acids: CASSPGTSGRVWEYF. For the CDR3, the DNA is TGCGCCAGCAGCCCTGGGACTAGCGGGCGGGTTTGGGAGTACTTC.

The V and J genes are TRBV5-4 and TRBJ1-2; 8 positions agree with TRBD1. The V gene's germline CDR1 is SGHNT and CDR2 YYREEE (reference sequence). This CDR3 is 14 amino acids long. Trimming took 4 bases from V and 6 from J; bases not matched to a gene: 8. DNA for the CDR3: TGTGCCAGCAGCAAAGTAGACAGGGGCCATGGCTACACCTTC. Residues: CASSKVDRGHGYTF.

This rearrangement joins TRBV20-1 to TRBJ2-7; D might be TRBD2 (5 bases). This CDR3 region has 11 residues. Trimming stripped 5 bases from V and 6 bases from J, with 11 bases between. Germline lookup yields CDR1 DFQATT and CDR2 SNEGSKA (reference sequence). CDR3 DNA sequence: TGCAGTGCTGCCGAGGGTGCCGAGCAGTACTTC. Its protein is CSAAEGAEQYF.

Only one count was recorded for this clone. This sequence joins TRBV27 and TRBJ2-5; D is unclear. CDR1 MNHEY and CDR2 SMNVEV come from the germline V gene (reference sequence). The CDR3 contains 15 residues. Trimming left V 3 bases short and J 1 base short, with 12 bases between. The CDR3 DNA is TGTGCCAGCAGTTTCAGTCCCCGTGGCCAAGAGACCCAGTACTTC. As protein: CASSFSPRGQETQYF.

V is TRBV28 and J is TRBJ1-2, with 8 bases identical to TRBD1. V gave up 3 bases and J gave up 2 bases; unmatched junction bases: 5. CDR1 MDHEN and CDR2 SYDVKM come from the germline V gene. The CDR3 is made up of 15 amino acids. The CDR3 DNA sequence: TGTGCCAGCAGTTTCTCCGGGACAGGAAACTATGGCTACACCTTC. This translates into CASSFSGTGNYGYTF.

The chain uses TRBV4-2 and TRBJ1-5; no definite D call. This CDR3 contains 16 residues. V shed 0 bases and J shed 4 bases, with 13 bases lying between them. Germline V gene lookup returns CDR1 LGHNA and CDR2 YNFKEQ. The CDR3 here is CASSQDEERRNQPQHF. The DNA of the CDR3 is TGTGCCAGCAGCCAAGATGAAGAACGGAGGAATCAGCCCCAGCATTTT.